Presented here are 5 T cell receptor beta chains from one specimen sequenced in a study of shared clonotypes between healthy human individuals. Generated by immunoSEQ multiplex PCR, the TCRdb table keeps only in-frame clones and is missing some. The profile shows roughly 320,000 clones, roughly 87% of them singletons. Sequencing used memory CD8+ T cells sorted from blood. Specified subset: CD45RO+ cells pooled with CCR7-negative TemRA cells. The receptors were gathered from a man younger than 35 in good health.

A single count supports this clone. This chain links TRBV10-1 with TRBJ2-5, with D perhaps assigned TRBD1 or TRBD2 (5 bases each). V was trimmed by 6 bases and J by 5 bases, leaving 13 bases between them. The length of the CDR3 is 13 residues. Germline V gives CDR1 WNHNN, CDR2 SYGVQD (reference sequence). The CDR3 sequence: CASSFGRGETQYF. The CDR3 DNA follows: TGCGCCAGCAGCTTTGGACGGGGCGAGACCCAGTACTTC.

The CDR3 reads CASSFRPGRVGNEQFF. In DNA, the CDR3 is TGTGCCAGCAGCTTCAGACCCGGGAGAGTGGGCAATGAGCAGTTCTTC. The chain carries TRBV7-2 and TRBJ2-1; D might be TRBD2 (6 bases). The V end lost 3 bases, the J end lost 6 bases, and 18 bases lay between the germline ends. CDR1 and CDR2 (germline): SGHTA, FQGNSA. The CDR3 spans 16 residues.

Concerning this clone itself: This same CDR3 is encoded by further DNA sequences in the sample. The chain links TRBV10-3 to TRBJ2-5; D could derive from TRBD1 or TRBD2 (5 bases each). V lost 0 bases, J lost 1 base, and 6 bases lay in between. Germline CDR1 is ENHRY and CDR2 is SYGVKD. The CDR3 is 14 residues long. CDR3 region: CAISESRGQETQYF. CDR3 nucleotides: TGTGCCATCAGTGAGTCGAGGGGCCAAGAGACCCAGTACTTC.

V and J are TRBV4-3 and TRBJ2-5; D is unresolved. Trimming left V 1 base short and J 2 bases short, with 11 bases between. Germline assignment: CDR1 LGHNA and CDR2 YSLEER. This CDR3 has 15 residues. In DNA, the CDR3 is TGCGCCAGCAGCCAAGTTAACGCGGCGCAAGAGACCCAGTACTTC. This translates into CASSQVNAAQETQYF.

The chain joins TRBV7-9 to TRBJ2-7; possibly TRBD1 or TRBD2 for D (5 bases each). CDR1 is SEHNR, CDR2 FQNEAQ, per germline (reference sequence). The CDR3 loop spans 13 amino acids. With 1 base removed from V and 5 bases from J, the gap between germline ends came to 9 bases. The CDR3 sequence is CASSLGGYNEQYF. CDR3 in DNA: TGTGCCAGCAGCTTAGGGGGGTATAACGAGCAGTACTTC.